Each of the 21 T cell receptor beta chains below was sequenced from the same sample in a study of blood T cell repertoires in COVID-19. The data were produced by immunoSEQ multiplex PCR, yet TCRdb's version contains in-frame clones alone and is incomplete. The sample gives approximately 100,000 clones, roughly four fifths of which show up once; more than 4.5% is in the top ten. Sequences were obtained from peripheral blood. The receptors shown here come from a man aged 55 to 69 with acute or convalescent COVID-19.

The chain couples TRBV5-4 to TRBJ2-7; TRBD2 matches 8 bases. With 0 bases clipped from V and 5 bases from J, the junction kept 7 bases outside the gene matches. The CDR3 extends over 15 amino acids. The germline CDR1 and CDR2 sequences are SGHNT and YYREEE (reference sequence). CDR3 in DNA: TGTGCCAGCAGCTTGGGCTCGGGGGGGTTCGACGAGCAGTACTTC. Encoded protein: CASSLGSGGFDEQYF.

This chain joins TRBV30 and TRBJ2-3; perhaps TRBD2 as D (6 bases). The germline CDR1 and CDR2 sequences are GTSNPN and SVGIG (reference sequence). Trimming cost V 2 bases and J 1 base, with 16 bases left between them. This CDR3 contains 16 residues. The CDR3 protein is CAWSNYGSGGTDTQYF. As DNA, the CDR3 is TGTGCCTGGAGTAACTACGGGAGCGGCGGCACAGATACGCAGTATTTT.

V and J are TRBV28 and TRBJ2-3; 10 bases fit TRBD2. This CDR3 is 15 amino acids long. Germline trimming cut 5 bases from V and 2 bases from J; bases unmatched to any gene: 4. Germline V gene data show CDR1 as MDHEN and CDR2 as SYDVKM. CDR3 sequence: CASSRTSGSTDTQYF. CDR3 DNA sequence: TGTGCCAGCAGTAGGACTAGCGGCTCCACAGATACGCAGTATTTT.

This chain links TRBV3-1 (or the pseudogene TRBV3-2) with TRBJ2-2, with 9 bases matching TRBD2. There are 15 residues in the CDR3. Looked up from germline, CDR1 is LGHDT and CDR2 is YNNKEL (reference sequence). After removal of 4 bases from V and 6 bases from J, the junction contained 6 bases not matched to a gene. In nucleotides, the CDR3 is TGTGCCAGCAGCCGCGGGGGGGCTAGCGCCGGGGAGCTGTTTTTT. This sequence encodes CASSRGGASAGELFF.

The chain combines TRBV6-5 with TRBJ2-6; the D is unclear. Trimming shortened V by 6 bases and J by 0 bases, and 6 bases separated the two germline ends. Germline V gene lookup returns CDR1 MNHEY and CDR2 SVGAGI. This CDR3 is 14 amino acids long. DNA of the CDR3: TGTGCCAGCAGCCGGAGCTCTGGGGCCAACGTCCTGACTTTC. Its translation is CASSRSSGANVLTF.

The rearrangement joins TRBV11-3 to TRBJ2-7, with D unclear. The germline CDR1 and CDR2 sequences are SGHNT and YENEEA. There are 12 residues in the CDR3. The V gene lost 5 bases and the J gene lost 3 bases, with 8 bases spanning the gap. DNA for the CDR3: TGTGCCAGCAGCCCCCCCGGCTACGAGCAGTACTTC. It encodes CASSPPGYEQYF. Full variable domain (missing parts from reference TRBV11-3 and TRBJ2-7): EAGVVQSPRYKIIEKKQPVAFWCNPISGHNTLYWYLQNLGQGPELLIRYENEEAVDDSQLPKDRFSAERLKGVDSTLKIQPAELGDSAVYLCASSPPGYEQYFGPGTRLTVT.

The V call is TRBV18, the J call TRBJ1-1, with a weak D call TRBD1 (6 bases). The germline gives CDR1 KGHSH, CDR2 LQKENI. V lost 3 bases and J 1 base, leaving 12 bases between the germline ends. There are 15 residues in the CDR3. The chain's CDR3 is CASSPIDRPNTEAFF. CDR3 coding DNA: TGTGCCAGCTCACCCATTGACAGGCCGAACACTGAAGCTTTCTTT.

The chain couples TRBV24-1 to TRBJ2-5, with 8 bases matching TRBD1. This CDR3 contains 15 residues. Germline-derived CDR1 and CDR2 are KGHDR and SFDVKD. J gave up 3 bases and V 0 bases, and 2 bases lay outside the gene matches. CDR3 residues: CATSDLHRGEETQYF. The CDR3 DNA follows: TGTGCCACCAGTGATTTGCACAGGGGGGAAGAGACCCAGTACTTC.

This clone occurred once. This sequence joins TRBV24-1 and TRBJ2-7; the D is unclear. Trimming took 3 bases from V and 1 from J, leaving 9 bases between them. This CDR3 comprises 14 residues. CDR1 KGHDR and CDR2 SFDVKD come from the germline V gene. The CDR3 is CATSDPRGSYEQYF. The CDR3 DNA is TGTGCCACCAGTGATCCGCGAGGATCCTACGAGCAGTACTTC.

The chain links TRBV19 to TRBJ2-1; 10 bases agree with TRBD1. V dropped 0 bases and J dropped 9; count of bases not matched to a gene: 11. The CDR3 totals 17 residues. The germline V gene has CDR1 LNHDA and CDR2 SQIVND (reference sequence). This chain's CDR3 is CASSIDSRDRGWSEQFF. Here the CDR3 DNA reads TGTGCCAGTAGTATAGATTCACGGGACAGGGGTTGGTCTGAGCAGTTCTTC.

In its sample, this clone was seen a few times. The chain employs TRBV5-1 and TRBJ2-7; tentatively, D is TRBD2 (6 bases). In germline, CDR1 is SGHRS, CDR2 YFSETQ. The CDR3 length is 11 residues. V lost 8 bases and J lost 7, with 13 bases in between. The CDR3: CASRNAGEQYF. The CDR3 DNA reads TGCGCCAGTAGAAACGCGGGAGAGCAGTACTTC.

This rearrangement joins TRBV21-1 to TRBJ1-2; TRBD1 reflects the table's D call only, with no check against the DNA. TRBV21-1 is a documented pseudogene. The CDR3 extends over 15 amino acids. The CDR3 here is CASSKMGTGEYGYTF. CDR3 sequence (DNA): TGTGCCAGCAGCAAAATGGGGACAGGGGAGTATGGCTACACCTTC.

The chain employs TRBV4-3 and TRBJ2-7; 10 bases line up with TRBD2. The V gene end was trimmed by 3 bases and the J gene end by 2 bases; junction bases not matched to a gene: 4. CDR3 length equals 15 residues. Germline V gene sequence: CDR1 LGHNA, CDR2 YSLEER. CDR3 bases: TGCGCCAGCAGCCAGGTAGCGGGAGGTGCCTACGAGCAGTACTTC. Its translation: CASSQVAGGAYEQYF.

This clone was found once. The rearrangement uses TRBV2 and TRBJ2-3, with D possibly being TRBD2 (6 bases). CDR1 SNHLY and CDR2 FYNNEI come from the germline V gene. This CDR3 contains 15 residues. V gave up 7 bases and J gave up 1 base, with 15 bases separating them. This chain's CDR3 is CASKLLTSGTDTQYF. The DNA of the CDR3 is TGTGCCAGCAAACTCCTGACTAGTGGCACAGATACGCAGTATTTT.

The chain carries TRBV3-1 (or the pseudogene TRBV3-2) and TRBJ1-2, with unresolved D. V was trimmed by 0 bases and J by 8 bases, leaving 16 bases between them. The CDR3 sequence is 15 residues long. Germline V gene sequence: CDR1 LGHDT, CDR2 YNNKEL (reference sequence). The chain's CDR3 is CASSQENRAEGGYTF. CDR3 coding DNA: TGTGCCAGCAGCCAAGAAAACAGAGCTGAGGGAGGCTACACCTTC.

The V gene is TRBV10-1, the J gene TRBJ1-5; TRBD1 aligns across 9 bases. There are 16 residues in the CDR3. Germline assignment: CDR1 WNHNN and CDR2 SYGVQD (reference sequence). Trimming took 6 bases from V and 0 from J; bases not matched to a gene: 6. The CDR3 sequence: CASRSRDRASNQPQHF. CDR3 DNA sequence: TGCGCCAGCAGATCTCGGGACAGGGCTAGCAATCAGCCCCAGCATTTT.

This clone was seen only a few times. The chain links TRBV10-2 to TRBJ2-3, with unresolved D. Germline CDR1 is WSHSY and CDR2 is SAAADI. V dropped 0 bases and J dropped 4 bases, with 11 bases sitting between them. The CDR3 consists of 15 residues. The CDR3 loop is CASSESRVWSDTQYF. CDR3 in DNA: TGCGCCAGCAGTGAGTCGAGAGTGTGGTCAGATACGCAGTATTTT.

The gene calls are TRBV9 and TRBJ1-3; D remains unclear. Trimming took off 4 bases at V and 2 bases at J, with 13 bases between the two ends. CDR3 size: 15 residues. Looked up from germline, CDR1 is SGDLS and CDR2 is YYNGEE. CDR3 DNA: TGTGCCAGCAGCTCCGGACTTGGCGCTGGAAACACCATATATTTT. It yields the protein CASSSGLGAGNTIYF.

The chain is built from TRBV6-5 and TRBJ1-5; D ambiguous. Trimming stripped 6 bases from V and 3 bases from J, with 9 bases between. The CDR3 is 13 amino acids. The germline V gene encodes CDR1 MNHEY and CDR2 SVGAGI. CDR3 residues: CASRPTDNQPQHF. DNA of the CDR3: TGTGCCAGCAGACCCACAGACAATCAGCCCCAGCATTTT.

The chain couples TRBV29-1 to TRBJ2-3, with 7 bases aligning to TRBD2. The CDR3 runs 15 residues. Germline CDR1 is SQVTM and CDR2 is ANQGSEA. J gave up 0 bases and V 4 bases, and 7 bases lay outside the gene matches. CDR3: CSVVFQRGSTDTQYF. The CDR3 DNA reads TGCAGCGTTGTTTTCCAGCGGGGAAGCACAGATACGCAGTATTTT.

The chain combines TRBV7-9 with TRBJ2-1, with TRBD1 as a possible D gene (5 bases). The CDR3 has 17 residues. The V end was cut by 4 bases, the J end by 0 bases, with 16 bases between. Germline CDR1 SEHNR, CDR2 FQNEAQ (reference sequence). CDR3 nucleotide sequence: TGTGCCAGCAGCTCCGGTTGGGGCAGGGCCTCCTACAATGAGCAGTTCTTC. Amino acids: CASSSGWGRASYNEQFF.